These 8 T cell receptor beta chains originate from one sample sequenced in a study of radiotherapy plus CTLA-4 blockade in lung cancer. The repertoire was sequenced with immunoSEQ multiplex PCR; TCRdb's copy has only in-frame clones and lacks some. This table has over 100,000 clones, 81% appearing once. Material: peripheral blood, obtained from a patient treated with radiotherapy plus ipilimumab. The receptor source for this set is a human donor with non-small cell lung cancer that progressed on radiotherapy plus ipilimumab. Some clones in this sample may be carry-over from other donors' samples.

The chain carries TRBV30 and TRBJ1-2; D remains unclear. Trimming took off 4 bases at V and 0 bases at J, with 9 bases between the two ends. The CDR3 consists of 13 residues. CDR1 and CDR2 (germline): GTSNPN, SVGIG (reference sequence). CDR3 bases: TGTGCCTGGATAGCAGGAGCTAACTATGGCTACACCTTC. Translated: CAWIAGANYGYTF.

This sequence joins TRBV18 and TRBJ1-2, with 12 nucleotides matching TRBD1. V shed 3 bases and J 9 bases; nucleotides not matched to a gene: 11. CDR1 is KGHSH and CDR2 is LQKENI in the germline V gene. CDR3 length: 16 residues. Written as DNA, the CDR3 is TGTGCCAGCTCACCCAACTCAGGGACAGGGGGCGTGAGCTACACCTTC. Protein: CASSPNSGTGGVSYTF.

V and J are TRBV28 and TRBJ1-5; tentatively, D is TRBD1 (5 bases). Deletions cut 5 bases from V and 5 bases from J, with 13 bases between. Germline CDR1 MDHEN, CDR2 SYDVKM. This CDR3 region has 14 residues. CDR3 region: CASSRQKGYQPQHF. Written as DNA, the CDR3 is TGTGCCAGCAGTCGACAAAAGGGGTATCAGCCCCAGCATTTT.

The gene calls are TRBV4-1 and TRBJ1-4; D might be TRBD1 (5 bases). Germline CDR1 reads MGHRA; CDR2 reads YSYEKL. The CDR3 contains 15 residues. Trimming left V 4 bases short and J 0 bases short, with 9 bases between. The CDR3 reads CASSPQGTTNEKLFF. The CDR3 coding sequence is TGCGCCAGCAGCCCCCAGGGCACAACTAATGAAAAACTGTTTTTT.

In its sample, this clone was seen a few times. CDR3 region: CASSFRQYTEAFF. CDR3 DNA: TGTGCCAGCAGTTTTCGGCAGTACACTGAAGCTTTCTTT. This chain connects TRBV28 to TRBJ1-1; the D is unclear. The CDR3 runs 13 residues. In germline, CDR1 is MDHEN, CDR2 SYDVKM. Trimming pared 3 bases from V and 3 bases from J, leaving 8 bases between.

The chain carries TRBV5-5 and TRBJ1-1; no reliable D call. Germline V gene data show CDR1 as SGHKS and CDR2 as YYEKEE (reference sequence). This CDR3 comprises 14 residues. The V gene lost 0 bases and the J gene lost 0 bases, with 6 bases spanning the gap. The CDR3 region has the DNA TGTGCCAGCAGCTTGGGAGGGATGAACACTGAAGCTTTCTTT. Its protein is CASSLGGMNTEAFF.

The rearrangement joins TRBV19 to TRBJ1-2; D ambiguous. V gave up 6 bases and J gave up 5 bases, with 13 bases separating them. There are 13 residues in the CDR3. CDR1 and CDR2 (germline): LNHDA, SQIVND (reference sequence). CDR3 amino acids: CASREQYQYGYTF. The CDR3 DNA is TGTGCCAGTAGAGAGCAATACCAATATGGCTACACCTTC.

The chain has TRBV6-5 and TRBJ1-2; tentatively, D is TRBD1 (6 bases). This CDR3 is 13 amino acids long. The V end lost 6 bases, the J end lost 5 bases, and 13 bases lay between the germline ends. Germline values: CDR1 MNHEY, CDR2 SVGAGI. CDR3 protein: CASSTTGPYGYTF. The CDR3 DNA follows: TGTGCCAGCAGCACGACAGGACCGTATGGCTACACCTTC.